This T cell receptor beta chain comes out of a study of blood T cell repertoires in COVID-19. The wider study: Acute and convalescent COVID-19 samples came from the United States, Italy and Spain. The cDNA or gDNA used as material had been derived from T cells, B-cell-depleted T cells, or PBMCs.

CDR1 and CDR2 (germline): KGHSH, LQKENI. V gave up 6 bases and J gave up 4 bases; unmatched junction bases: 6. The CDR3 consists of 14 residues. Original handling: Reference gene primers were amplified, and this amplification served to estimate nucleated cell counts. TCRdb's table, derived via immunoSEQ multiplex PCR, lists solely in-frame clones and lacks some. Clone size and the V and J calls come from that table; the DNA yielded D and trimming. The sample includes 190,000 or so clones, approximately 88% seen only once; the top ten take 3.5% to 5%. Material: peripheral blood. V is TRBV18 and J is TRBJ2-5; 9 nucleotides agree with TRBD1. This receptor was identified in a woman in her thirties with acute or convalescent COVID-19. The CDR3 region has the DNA TGTGCCAGCTCGTCCGGGACAGGGAGAGAGACCCAGTACTTC. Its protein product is CASSSGTGRETQYF.